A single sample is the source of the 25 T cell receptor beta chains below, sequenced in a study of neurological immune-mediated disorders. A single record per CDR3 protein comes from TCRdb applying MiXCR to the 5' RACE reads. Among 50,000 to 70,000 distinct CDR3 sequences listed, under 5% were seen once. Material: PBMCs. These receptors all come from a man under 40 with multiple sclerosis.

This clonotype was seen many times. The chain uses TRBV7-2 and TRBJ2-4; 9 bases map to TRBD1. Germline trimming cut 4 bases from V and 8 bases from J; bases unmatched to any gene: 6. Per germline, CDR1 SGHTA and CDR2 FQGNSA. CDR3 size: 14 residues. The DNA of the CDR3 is TGTGCCAGCAGCTATACGACAGGGGGTGACATTCAGTACTTC. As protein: CASSYTTGGDIQYF. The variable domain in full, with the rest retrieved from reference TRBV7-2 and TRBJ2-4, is GAGVSQSPSNKVTEKGKDVELRCDPISGHTALYWYRQSLGQGLEFLIYFQGNSAPDKSGLPSDRFSAERTGGSVSTLTIQRTQQEDSAVYLCASSYTTGGDIQYFGAGTRLSVL.

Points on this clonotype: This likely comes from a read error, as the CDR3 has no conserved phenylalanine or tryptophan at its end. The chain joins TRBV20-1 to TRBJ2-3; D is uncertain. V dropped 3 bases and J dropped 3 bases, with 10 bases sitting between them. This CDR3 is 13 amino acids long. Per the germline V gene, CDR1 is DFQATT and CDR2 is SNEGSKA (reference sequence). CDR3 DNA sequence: TGCAGTGCTAGTTATCAAACAACAGATACGCAGTATATT. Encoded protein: CSASYQTTDTQYI.

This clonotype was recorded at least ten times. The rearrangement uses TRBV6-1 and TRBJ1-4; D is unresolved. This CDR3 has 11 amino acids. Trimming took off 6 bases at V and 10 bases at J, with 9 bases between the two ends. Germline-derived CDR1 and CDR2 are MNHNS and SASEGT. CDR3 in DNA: TGTGCCAGCAGCCCCGACGGAAAACTGTTTTTT. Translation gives CASSPDGKLFF.

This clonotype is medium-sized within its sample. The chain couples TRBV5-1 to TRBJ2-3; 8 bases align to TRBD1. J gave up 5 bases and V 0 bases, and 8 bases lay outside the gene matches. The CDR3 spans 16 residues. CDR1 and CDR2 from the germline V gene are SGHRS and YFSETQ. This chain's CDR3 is CASSLVTGAAGDTQYF. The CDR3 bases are TGCGCCAGCAGCTTGGTGACAGGGGCCGCGGGAGATACGCAGTATTTT. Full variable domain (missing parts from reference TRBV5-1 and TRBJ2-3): KAGVTQTPRYLIKTRGQQVTLSCSPISGHRSVSWYQQTPGQGLQFLFEYFSETQRNKGNFPGRFSGRQFSNSRSEMNVSTLELGDSALYLCASSLVTGAAGDTQYFGPGTRLTVL.

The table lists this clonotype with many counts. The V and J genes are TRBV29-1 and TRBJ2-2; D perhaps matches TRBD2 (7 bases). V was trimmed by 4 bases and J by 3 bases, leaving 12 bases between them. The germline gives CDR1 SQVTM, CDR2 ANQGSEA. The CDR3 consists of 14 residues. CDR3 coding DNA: TGCAGCGTTGGGTTGGGGGGGCACACCGGGGAGCTGTTTTTT. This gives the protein CSVGLGGHTGELFF.

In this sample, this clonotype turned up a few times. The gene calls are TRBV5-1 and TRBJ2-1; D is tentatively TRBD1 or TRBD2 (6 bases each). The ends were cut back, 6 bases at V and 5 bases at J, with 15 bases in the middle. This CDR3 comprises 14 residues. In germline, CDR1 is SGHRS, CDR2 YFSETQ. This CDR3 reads CASKGGPLHNEQFF. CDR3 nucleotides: TGCGCCAGCAAGGGGGGACCACTCCACAATGAGCAGTTCTTC.

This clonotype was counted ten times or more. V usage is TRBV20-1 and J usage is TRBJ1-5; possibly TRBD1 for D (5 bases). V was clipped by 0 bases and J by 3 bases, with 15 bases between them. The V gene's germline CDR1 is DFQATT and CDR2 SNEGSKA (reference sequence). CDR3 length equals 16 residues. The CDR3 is CSARDLGTGINQPQHF. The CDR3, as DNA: TGCAGTGCTAGAGATTTGGGGACGGGTATCAATCAGCCCCAGCATTTT.

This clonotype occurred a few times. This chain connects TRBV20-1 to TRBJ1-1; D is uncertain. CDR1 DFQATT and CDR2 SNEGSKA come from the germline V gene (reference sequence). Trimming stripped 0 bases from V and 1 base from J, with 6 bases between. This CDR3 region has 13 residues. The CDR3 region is CSARDLENTEAFF. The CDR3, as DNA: TGCAGTGCTAGAGATTTAGAGAACACTGAAGCTTTCTTT.

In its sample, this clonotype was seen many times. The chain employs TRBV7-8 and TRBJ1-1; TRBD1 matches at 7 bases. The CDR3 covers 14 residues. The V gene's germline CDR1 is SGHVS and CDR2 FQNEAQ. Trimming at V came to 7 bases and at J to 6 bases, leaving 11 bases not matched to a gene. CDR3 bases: TGTGCCAGCACCGGGGACAGCCGAAGGGCTGAAGCTTTCTTT. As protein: CASTGDSRRAEAFF.

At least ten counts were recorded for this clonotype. The CDR3 loop is CASSLAGGGDTEAFF. DNA for the CDR3: TGCGCCAGCAGCTTGGCCGGGGGAGGGGACACTGAAGCTTTCTTT. This sequence joins TRBV5-1 and TRBJ1-1; D perhaps matches TRBD1 (5 bases). There are 15 residues in the CDR3. Trimming took off 0 bases at V and 3 bases at J, with 12 bases between the two ends. The germline CDR1 and CDR2 sequences are SGHRS and YFSETQ.

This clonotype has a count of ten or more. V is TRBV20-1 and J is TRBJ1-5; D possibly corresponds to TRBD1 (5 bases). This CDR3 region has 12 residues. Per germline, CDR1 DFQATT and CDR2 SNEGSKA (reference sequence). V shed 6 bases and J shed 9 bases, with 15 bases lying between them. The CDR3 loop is CSAGASGRPQHF. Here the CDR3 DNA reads TGCAGTGCCGGGGCATCAGGAAGGCCCCAGCATTTT.

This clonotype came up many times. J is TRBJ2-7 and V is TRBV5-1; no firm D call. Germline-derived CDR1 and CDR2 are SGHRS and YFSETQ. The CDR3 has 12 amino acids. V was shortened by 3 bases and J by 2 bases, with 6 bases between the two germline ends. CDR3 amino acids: CASSWHAYEQYV. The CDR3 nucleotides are TGCGCCAGCAGCTGGCATGCCTACGAGCAGTACGTC.

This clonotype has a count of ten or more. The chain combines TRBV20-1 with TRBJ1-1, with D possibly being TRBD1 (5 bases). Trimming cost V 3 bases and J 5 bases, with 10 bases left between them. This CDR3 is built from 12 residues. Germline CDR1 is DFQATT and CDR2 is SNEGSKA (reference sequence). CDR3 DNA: TGCAGTGCTAGTCCGGCAGGGACTGAAGCTTTCTTT. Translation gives CSASPAGTEAFF.

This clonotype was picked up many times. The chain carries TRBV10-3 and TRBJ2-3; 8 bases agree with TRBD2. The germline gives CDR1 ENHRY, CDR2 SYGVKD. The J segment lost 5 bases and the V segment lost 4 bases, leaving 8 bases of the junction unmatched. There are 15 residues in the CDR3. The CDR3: CAISVSGAQLDTQYF. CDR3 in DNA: TGTGCCATCAGTGTTAGCGGGGCACAACTAGATACGCAGTATTTT.

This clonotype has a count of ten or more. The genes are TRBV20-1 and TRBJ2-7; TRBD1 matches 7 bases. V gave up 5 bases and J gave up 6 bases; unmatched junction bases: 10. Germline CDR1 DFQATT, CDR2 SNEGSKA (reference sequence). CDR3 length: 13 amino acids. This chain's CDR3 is CSAWDSDRFEQYF. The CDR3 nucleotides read TGCAGTGCTTGGGACAGTGACCGGTTCGAGCAGTACTTC.

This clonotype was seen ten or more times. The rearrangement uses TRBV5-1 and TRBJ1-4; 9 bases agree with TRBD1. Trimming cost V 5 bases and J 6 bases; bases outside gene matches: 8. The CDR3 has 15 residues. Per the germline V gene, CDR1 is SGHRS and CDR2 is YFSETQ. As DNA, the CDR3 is TGCGCCAGCAGAAAAGAGGGACAGGGCTATGAAAAACTGTTTTTT. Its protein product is CASRKEGQGYEKLFF.

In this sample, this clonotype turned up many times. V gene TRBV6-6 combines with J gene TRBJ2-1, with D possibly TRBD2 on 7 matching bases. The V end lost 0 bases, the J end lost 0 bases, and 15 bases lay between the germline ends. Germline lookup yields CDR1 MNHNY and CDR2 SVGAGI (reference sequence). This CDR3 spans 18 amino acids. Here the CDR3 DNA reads TGTGCCAGCAGTTACTCGGGGGGAGGGGGAAGCTCCTACAATGAGCAGTTCTTC. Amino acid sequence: CASSYSGGGGSSYNEQFF.

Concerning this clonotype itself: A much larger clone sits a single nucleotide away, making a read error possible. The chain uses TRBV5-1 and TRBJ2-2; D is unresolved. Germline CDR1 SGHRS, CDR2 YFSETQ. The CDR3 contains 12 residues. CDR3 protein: CASSFPTVELFF. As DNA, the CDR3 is TGCGCCAGCAGCTTTCCTACCGTGGAGCTGTTTTTT.

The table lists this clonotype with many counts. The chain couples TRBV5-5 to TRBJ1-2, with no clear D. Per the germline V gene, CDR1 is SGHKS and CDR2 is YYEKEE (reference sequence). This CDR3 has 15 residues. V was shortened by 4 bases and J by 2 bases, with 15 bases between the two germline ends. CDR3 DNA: TGTGCCAGCAGCCCACGTGGGGAGCCAAACTATGGCTACACCTTC. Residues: CASSPRGEPNYGYTF. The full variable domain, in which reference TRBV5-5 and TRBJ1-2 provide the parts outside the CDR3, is DAGVTQSPTHLIKTRGQQVTLRCSPISGHKSVSWYQQVLGQGPQFIFQYYEKEERGRGNFPDRFSARQFPNYSSELNVNALLLGDSALYLCASSPRGEPNYGYTFGSGTRLTVV.

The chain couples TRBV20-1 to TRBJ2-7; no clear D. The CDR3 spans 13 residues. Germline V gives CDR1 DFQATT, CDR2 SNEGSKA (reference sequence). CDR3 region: CSPQRMGTYEQYF. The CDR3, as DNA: TGCAGCCCCCAACGGATGGGAACCTACGAGCAGTACTTC.

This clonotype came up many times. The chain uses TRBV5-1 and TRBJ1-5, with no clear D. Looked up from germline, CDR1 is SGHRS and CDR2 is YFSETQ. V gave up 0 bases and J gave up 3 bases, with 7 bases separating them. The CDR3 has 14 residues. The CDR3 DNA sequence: TGCGCCAGCAGCTTGGACGGATACAATCAGCCCCAGCATTTT. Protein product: CASSLDGYNQPQHF.

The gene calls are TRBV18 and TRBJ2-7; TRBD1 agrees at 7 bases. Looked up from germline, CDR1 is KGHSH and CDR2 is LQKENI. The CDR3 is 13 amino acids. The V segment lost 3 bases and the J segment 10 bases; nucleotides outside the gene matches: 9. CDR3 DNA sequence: TGTGCCAGCTCACCTCCGGGACAGAATACTCAGTACTTC. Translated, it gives CASSPPGQNTQYF.

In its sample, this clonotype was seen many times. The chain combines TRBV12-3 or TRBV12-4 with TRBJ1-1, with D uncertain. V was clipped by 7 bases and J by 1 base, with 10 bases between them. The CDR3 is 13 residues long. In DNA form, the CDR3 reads TGTGCCAGCATCGCACAAGCGAACACTGAAGCTTTCTTT. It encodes CASIAQANTEAFF.

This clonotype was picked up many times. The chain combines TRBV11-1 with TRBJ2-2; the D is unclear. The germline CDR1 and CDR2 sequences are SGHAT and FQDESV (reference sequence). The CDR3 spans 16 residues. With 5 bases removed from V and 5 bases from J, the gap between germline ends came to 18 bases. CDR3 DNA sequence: TGTGCCAGCAGCCGCCAGCTGGCGGAAAGAACCGGGGAGCTGTTTTTT. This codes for CASSRQLAERTGELFF.

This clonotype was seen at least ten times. The CDR3 DNA reads TGTGCCAGCAGATCAAGGACAGGGCGGGAAACTGAAGCTTTCTTT. This encodes CASRSRTGRETEAFF. This sequence joins TRBV7-9 and TRBJ1-1; 8 bases fit TRBD1. This CDR3 has 15 amino acids. Germline-derived CDR1 and CDR2 are SEHNR and FQNEAQ (reference sequence). Losses at the gene ends were 6 bases for V and 5 bases for J; bases not matched to a gene: 11.